One TCR beta chain is described in this entry. Its antigen is not known. Assay used: immunoSEQ multiplex PCR; TCRdb lists only in-frame clones, some missing. The data contain about 40,000 clones, approximately 80% of them singletons. The sample comes from a study of memory CD4+ T cells and cytomegalovirus serostatus. Study results and limitations: Of more than 150 reported CMV TCRbeta sequences, 55 to 80 were found in memory CD4+ repertoires.

Single viable CD3+CD4+CD8-CD45RO+ cells were sorted as the memory CD4+ T cells. This CDR3 contains 13 residues. Trimming stripped 4 bases from V and 3 bases from J, with 7 bases between. The germline CDR1 and CDR2 sequences are SNHLY and FYNNEI. The specimen sequenced was memory CD4+ T cells from blood. The V call is TRBV2, the J call TRBJ1-5; unclear D gene. The sequence was collected from an adult in good health and CMV-seronegative. CDR3 loop: CASSASLNQPQHF. The DNA for the CDR3 is TGTGCCAGCAGTGCCAGCCTCAATCAGCCCCAGCATTTT.